The 5 T cell receptor beta chains given below trace back to one sample, sequenced in a study of graft-versus-host responses after intestinal transplantation. Clones were read by immunoSEQ multiplex PCR, and TCRdb kept only the in-frame ones, dropping some. Here the sample spans about 110,000 clones, just over 90% being singletons. The antigens these receptors bind are not known. Specimen: unstimulated CD8+ T cells sorted from spleen or lymph node cells, collected before intestinal transplant. Receptors originate from a human donor who received an intestinal transplant.

V usage is TRBV7-6 and J usage is TRBJ1-5, with D maybe TRBD1 (6 bases). Germline V lookup: CDR1 SGHVS, CDR2 FNYEAQ. This CDR3 is built from 16 residues. V lost 0 bases, J lost 5 bases, and 14 bases lay in between. The DNA for the CDR3 is TGTGCCAGCAGCTTAGCTGCCGGGACACAGCATCAGCCCCAGCATTTT. Protein: CASSLAAGTQHQPQHF. The variable domain in full, completed from reference TRBV7-6 and TRBJ1-5, reads GAGVSQSPRYKVTKRGQDVALRCDPISGHVSLYWYRQALGQGPEFLTYFNYEAQQDKSGLPNDRFSAERPEGSISTLTIQRTEQRDSAMYRCASSLAAGTQHQPQHFGDGTRLSIL.

The chain joins TRBV2 to TRBJ1-1; the match to TRBD1 covers 7 bases. V lost 10 bases and J lost 0; bases outside the gene matches: 8. From germline, CDR1 is SNHLY and CDR2 FYNNEI. The length of the CDR3 is 14 residues. Here the CDR3 DNA reads TGTGCCAATTGGGGGACAGTCTTGAACACTGAAGCTTTCTTT. Protein product: CANWGTVLNTEAFF.

This clone was seen a handful of times. V gene TRBV9 combines with J gene TRBJ2-7, with D possibly matching TRBD1 (6 bases). V lost 0 bases, J lost 2 bases, and 12 bases lay in between. Germline values: CDR1 SGDLS, CDR2 YYNGEE. The CDR3 runs to 15 residues. The DNA for the CDR3 is TGTGCCAGCAGCGTAGCAACAGGGAGAGCCTACGAGCAGTACTTC. This codes for CASSVATGRAYEQYF.

The rearrangement uses TRBV5-1 and TRBJ2-1; D gene uncertain. V shed 0 bases and J shed 4 bases, with 8 bases lying between them. Germline loops: CDR1 SGHRS, CDR2 YFSETQ. The CDR3 sequence is 14 residues long. The CDR3 protein is CASSLADRYNEQFF. CDR3 sequence (DNA): TGCGCCAGCAGCTTGGCCGACCGATACAATGAGCAGTTCTTC.

The genes are TRBV9 and TRBJ2-1; 7 positions match TRBD2. The germline V gene has CDR1 SGDLS and CDR2 YYNGEE. The CDR3 sequence is 16 residues long. The J segment lost 2 bases and the V segment lost 0 bases, leaving 5 bases of the junction unmatched. This chain's CDR3 is CASSVASGGAYNEQFF. DNA of the CDR3: TGTGCCAGCAGCGTAGCGTCGGGAGGTGCCTACAATGAGCAGTTCTTC.